The present TCR beta chain was sequenced within a study of Ad26.COV2.S vaccination and SARS-CoV-2 variants. Study-wide results and limits: Vaccine and placebo groups showed comparable non-spike TCR breadth.

This clone has just one count. What it recognizes is unknown. The protocol was immunoSEQ multiplex PCR, while the TCRdb copy is restricted to in-frame clones and leaves out a portion. The sample lists about 350,000 clones; more than 75% were seen once. The CDR3 extends over 13 amino acids. Per germline, CDR1 MNHEY and CDR2 SMNVEV (reference sequence). The V end lost 5 bases, the J end lost 0 bases, and 8 bases lay between the germline ends. Described treatment: over 15 received Ad26.COV2.S at low or high dose, single or two shots; five or six received placebo; per-sample allocation not given. The investigators took samples on day 63 after the first vaccine or placebo injection.

V and J are TRBV27 and TRBJ2-7; perhaps TRBD1 as D (5 bases). The clonotype comes from a person aged 18-65 years who received the Ad26.COV2.S COVID-19 vaccine or a placebo. The sample was peripheral blood, taken in a trial of Ad26.COV2.S vaccine versus placebo. The CDR3 here is CASSLQDSYEQYF. The DNA for the CDR3 is TGTGCCAGCAGTCTACAGGACTCCTACGAGCAGTACTTC.